This T cell receptor (beta chain) emerged from a study of brain T cells in children with intractable seizures. The germline CDR1 and CDR2 sequences are MNHEY and SMNVEV (reference sequence). V lost 3 bases, J lost 6 bases, and 20 bases lay in between. The CDR3 runs to 16 residues. Remarks on this clone: Its antigen is currently unknown.

Findings and limits, study-wide: Pre- and post-surgery blood differed in depth, so pre-surgery absences may be undersampling.

Sequencing was limited to surgery cases with top T cell transcript signatures in brain tissue. Patients received at least one anti-epileptic drug before surgery. Libraries were prepared by immunoSEQ multiplex PCR; TCRdb keeps only in-frame clonotypes and omits some of them. The sample has fewer than 150,000 clones; 90% to 95% are singletons. The source was peripheral blood, collected at surgery. The chain combines TRBV27 with TRBJ1-2; D may be TRBD1 (5 bases). The TCR comes from a boy in the first two years of life with hemimegalencephaly and intractable seizures. The CDR3 sequence: CASSFRDAGWGHGYTF. The CDR3 DNA reads TGTGCCAGCAGTTTCCGGGACGCCGGGTGGGGCCATGGCTACACCTTC.